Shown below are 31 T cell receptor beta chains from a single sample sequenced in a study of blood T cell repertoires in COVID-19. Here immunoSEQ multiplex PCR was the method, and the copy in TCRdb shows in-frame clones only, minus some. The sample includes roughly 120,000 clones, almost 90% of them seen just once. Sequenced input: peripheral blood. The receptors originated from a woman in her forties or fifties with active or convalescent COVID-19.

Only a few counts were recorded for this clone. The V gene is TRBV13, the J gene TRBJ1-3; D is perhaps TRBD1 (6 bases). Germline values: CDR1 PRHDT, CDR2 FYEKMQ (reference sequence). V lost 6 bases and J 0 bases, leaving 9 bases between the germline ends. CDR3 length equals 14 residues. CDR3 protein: CASSLTGSGNTIYF. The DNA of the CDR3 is TGTGCCAGCAGTCTGACAGGCTCTGGAAACACCATATATTTT.

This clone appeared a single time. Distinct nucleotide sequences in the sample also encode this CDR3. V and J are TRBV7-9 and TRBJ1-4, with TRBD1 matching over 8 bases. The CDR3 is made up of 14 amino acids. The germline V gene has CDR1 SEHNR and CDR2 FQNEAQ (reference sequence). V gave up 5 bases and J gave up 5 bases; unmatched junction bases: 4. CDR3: CASSRTGGNEKLFF. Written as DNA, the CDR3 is TGTGCCAGCAGCCGTACAGGGGGGAATGAAAAACTGTTTTTT.

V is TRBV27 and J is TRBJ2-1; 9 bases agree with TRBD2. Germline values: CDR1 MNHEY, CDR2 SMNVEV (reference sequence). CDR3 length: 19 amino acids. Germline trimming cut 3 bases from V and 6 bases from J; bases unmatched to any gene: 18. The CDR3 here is CASSLTTGVAGAITNEQFF. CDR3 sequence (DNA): TGTGCCAGCAGTTTGACAACAGGTGTAGCGGGAGCCATCACCAATGAGCAGTTCTTC.

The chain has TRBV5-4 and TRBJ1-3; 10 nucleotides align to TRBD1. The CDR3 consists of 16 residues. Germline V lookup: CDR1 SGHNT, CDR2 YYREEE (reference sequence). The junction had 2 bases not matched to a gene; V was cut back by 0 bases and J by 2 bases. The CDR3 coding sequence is TGTGCCAGCAGCTTGGGGACAGGGGGGGCTGGAAACACCATATATTTT. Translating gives CASSLGTGGAGNTIYF.

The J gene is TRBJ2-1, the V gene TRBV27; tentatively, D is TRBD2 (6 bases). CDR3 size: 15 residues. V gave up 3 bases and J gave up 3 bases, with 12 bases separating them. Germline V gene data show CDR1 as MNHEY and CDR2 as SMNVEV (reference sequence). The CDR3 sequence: CASSLGEEIYNEQFF. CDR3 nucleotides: TGTGCCAGCAGTTTGGGGGAGGAGATCTACAATGAGCAGTTCTTC.

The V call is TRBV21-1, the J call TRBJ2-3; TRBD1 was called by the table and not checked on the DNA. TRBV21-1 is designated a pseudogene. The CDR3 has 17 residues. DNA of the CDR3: TGTGCCAGCAGCCCTTATCCCCGGGACAGGGACCCCGATACGCAGTATTTT. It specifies CASSPYPRDRDPDTQYF.

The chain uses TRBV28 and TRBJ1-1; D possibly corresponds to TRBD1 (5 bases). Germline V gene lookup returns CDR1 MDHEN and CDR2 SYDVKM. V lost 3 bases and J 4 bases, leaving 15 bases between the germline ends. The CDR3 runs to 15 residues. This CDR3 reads CASSLQGGWSTEAFF. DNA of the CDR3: TGTGCCAGCAGTTTGCAGGGAGGATGGTCCACTGAAGCTTTCTTT.

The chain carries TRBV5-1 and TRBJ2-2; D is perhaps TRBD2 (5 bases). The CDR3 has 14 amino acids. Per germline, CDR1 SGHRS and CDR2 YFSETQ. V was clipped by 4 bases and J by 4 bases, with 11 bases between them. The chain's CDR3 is CASSRVATTGELFF. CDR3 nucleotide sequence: TGCGCCAGCAGCAGGGTAGCGACCACCGGGGAGCTGTTTTTT.

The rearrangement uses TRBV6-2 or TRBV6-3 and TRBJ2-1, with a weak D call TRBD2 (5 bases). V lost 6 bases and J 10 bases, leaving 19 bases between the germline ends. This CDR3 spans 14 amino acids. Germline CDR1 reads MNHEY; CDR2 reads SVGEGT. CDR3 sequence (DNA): TGTGCCAGCAGCCGATGGACTCCAGACCAGGAGCAGTTCTTC. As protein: CASSRWTPDQEQFF.

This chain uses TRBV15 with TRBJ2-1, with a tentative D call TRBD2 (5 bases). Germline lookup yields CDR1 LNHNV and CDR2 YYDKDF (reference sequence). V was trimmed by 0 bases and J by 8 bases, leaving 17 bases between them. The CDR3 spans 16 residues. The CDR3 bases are TGTGCCACCAGCAGAGATAGAGGGATCGAGGTGCATGAGCAGTTCTTC. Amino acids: CATSRDRGIEVHEQFF.

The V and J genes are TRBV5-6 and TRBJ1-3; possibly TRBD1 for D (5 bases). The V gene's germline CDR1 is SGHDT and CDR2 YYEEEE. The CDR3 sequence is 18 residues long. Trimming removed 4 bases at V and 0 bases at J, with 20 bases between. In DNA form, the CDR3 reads TGTGCCAGCAGCCCGCCCGGGGGACCATCTTTCTCTGGAAACACCATATATTTT. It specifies CASSPPGGPSFSGNTIYF.

The CDR3 region is CASSWDSLRTYEQYF. CDR3 nucleotides: TGTGCCAGCAGTTGGGACTCATTACGCACCTACGAGCAGTACTTC. The J gene is TRBJ2-7, the V gene TRBV27; D might be TRBD2 (6 bases). The CDR3 covers 15 residues. Per the germline V gene, CDR1 is MNHEY and CDR2 is SMNVEV (reference sequence). Trimming took off 4 bases at V and 2 bases at J, with 15 bases between the two ends.

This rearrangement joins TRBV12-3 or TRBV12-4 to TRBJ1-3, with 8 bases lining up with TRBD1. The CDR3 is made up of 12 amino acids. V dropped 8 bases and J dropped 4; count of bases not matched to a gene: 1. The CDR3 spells CASRDRGNTIYF. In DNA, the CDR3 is TGTGCCAGCCGGGACAGGGGAAACACCATATATTTT.

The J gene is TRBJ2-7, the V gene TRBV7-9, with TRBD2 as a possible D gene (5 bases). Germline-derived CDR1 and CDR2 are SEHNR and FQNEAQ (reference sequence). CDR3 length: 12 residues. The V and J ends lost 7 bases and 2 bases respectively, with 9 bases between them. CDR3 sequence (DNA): TGTGCCAGCAAAGCGGTTACCTACGAGCAGTACTTC. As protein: CASKAVTYEQYF.

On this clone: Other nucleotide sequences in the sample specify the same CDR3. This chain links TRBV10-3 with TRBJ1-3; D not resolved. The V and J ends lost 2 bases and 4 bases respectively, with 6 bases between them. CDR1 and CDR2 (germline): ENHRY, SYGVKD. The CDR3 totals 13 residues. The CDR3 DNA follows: TGTGCCATCAGTGAGAGCGGGGGAAACACCATATATTTT. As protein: CAISESGGNTIYF.

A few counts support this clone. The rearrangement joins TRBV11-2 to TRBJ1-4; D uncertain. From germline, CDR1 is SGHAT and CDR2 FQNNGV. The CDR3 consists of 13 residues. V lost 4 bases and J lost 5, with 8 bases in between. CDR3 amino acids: CASSSVINEKLFF. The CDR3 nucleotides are TGTGCCAGCAGCTCCGTTATCAATGAAAAACTGTTTTTT.

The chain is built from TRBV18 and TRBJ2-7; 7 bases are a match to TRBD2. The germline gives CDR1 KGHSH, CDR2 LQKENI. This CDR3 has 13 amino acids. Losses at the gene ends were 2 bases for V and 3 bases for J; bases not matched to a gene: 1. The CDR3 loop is CASSPSGGYEQYF. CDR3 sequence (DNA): TGTGCCAGCTCACCATCGGGGGGCTACGAGCAGTACTTC.

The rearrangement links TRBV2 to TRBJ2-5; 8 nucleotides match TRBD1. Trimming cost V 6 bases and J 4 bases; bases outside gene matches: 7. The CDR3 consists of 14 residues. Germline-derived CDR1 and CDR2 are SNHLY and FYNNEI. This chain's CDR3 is CASRGGQGRETQYF. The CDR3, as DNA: TGTGCCAGCAGAGGCGGACAGGGTAGAGAGACCCAGTACTTC. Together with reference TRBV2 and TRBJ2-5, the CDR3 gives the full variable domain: EPEVTQTPSHQVTQMGQEVILRCVPISNHLYFYWYRQILGQKVEFLVSFYNNEISEKSEIFDDQFSVERPDGSNFTLKIRSTKLEDSAMYFCASRGGQGRETQYFGPGTRLLVL.

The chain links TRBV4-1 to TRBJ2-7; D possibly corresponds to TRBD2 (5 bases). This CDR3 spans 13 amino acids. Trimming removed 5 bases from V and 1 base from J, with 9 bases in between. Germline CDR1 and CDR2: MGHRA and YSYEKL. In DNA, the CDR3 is TGCGCCAGCAGCGAGGGCCCTTCCTACGAGCAGTACTTC. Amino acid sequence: CASSEGPSYEQYF.

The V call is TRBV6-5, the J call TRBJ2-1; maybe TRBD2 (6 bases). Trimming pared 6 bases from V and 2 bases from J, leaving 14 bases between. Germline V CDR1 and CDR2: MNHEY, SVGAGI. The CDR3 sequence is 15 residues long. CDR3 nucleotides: TGTGCCAGCAGCTCCGGGACTCGACCCTACAATGAGCAGTTCTTC. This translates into CASSSGTRPYNEQFF.

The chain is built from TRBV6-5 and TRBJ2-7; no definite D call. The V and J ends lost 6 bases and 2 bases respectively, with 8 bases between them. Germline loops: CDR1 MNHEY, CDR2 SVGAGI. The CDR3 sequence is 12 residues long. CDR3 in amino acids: CASRSQTYEQYF. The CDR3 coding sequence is TGTGCCAGCAGGTCTCAGACCTACGAGCAGTACTTC.

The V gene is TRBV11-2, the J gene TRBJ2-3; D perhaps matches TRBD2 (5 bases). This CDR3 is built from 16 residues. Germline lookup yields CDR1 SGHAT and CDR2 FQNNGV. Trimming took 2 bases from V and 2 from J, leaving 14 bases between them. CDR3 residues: CASSLHGGSYTDTQYF. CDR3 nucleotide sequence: TGTGCCAGCAGCTTACATGGCGGGTCTTACACAGATACGCAGTATTTT.

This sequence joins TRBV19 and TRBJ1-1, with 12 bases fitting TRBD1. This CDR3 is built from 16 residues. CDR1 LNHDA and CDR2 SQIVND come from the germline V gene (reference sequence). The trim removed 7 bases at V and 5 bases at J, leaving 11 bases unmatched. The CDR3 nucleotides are TGTGCCAGTATCTTAACGGGACAGGGGGCTGTAACTGAAGCTTTCTTT. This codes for CASILTGQGAVTEAFF.

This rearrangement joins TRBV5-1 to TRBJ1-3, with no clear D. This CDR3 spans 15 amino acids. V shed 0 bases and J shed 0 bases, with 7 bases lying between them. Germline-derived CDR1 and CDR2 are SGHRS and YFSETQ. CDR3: CASSLDGISGNTIYF. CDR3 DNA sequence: TGCGCCAGCAGCTTGGACGGGATCTCTGGAAACACCATATATTTT. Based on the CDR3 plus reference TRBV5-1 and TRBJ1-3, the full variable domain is KAGVTQTPRYLIKTRGQQVTLSCSPISGHRSVSWYQQTPGQGLQFLFEYFSETQRNKGNFPGRFSGRQFSNSRSEMNVSTLELGDSALYLCASSLDGISGNTIYFGEGSWLTVV.

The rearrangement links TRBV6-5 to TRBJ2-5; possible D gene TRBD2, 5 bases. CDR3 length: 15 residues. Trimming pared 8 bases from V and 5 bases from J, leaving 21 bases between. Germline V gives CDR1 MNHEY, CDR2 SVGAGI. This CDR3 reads CASRLRGSNYETQYF. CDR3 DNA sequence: TGTGCCAGCCGACTCCGGGGTAGTAACTACGAGACCCAGTACTTC.

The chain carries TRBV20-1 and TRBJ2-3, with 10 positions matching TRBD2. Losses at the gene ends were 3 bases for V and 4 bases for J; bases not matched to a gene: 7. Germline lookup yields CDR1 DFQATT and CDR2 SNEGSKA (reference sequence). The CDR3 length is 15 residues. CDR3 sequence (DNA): TGCAGTGCTAGTAGGCCTAGCGGGAGCGCAGATACGCAGTATTTT. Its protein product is CSASRPSGSADTQYF.

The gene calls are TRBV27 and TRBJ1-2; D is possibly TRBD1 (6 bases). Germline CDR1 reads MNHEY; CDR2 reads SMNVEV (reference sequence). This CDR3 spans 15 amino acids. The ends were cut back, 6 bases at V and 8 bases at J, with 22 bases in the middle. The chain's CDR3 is CASSPVGGGHLGYTF. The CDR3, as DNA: TGTGCCAGCAGCCCCGTTGGGGGGGGACATTTGGGCTACACCTTC.

The CDR3 loop is CASSSDRGGNTIYF. The CDR3 nucleotides are TGTGCCAGCAGTTCGGACAGGGGCGGAAACACCATATATTTT. V and J are TRBV2 and TRBJ1-3; 9 positions match TRBD1. Germline trimming cut 5 bases from V and 4 bases from J; bases unmatched to any gene: 3. CDR1 SNHLY and CDR2 FYNNEI come from the germline V gene. The CDR3 spans 14 residues.

The chain's CDR3 is CASSQDPNRTSGRPTGELFF. The CDR3 nucleotides read TGTGCCAGCAGCCAAGACCCCAACCGGACTAGCGGGAGGCCCACCGGGGAGCTGTTTTTT. The V call is TRBV3-1 (or the pseudogene TRBV3-2), the J call TRBJ2-2; 14 bases line up with TRBD2. Germline V CDR1 and CDR2: LGHDT, YNNKEL (reference sequence). The CDR3 has 20 amino acids. With V trimmed by 0 bases and J by 4 bases, 10 bases remained unmatched.

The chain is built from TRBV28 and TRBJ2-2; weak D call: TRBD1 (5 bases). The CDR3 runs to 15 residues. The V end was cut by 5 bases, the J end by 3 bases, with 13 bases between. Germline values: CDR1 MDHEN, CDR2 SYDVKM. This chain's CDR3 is CASSPDRIYTGELFF. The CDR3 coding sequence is TGTGCCAGCAGTCCTGACAGAATCTACACCGGGGAGCTGTTTTTT.

CDR3 sequence: CASSLQAGGPGDTQYF. The DNA for the CDR3 is TGTGCCAGCAGCTTACAAGCGGGAGGGCCGGGAGATACGCAGTATTTT. The J gene is TRBJ2-3, the V gene TRBV7-2; 10 nucleotides align to TRBD2. The germline gives CDR1 SGHTA, CDR2 FQGNSA. Trimming took 2 bases from V and 5 from J; bases not matched to a gene: 7. The CDR3 consists of 16 residues. Together with reference TRBV7-2 and TRBJ2-3, the CDR3 gives the full variable domain: GAGVSQSPSNKVTEKGKDVELRCDPISGHTALYWYRQSLGQGLEFLIYFQGNSAPDKSGLPSDRFSAERTGGSVSTLTIQRTQQEDSAVYLCASSLQAGGPGDTQYFGPGTRLTVL.